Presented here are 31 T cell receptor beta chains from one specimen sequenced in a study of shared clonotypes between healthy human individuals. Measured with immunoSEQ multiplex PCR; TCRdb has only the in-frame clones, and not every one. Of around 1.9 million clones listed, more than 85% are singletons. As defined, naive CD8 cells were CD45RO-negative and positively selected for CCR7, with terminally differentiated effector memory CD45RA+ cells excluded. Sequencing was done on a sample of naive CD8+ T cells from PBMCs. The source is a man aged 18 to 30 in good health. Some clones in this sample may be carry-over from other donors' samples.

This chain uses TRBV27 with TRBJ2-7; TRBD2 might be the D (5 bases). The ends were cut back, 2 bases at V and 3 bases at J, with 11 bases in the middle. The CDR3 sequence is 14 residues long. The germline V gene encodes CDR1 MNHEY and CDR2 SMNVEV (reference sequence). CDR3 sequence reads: CASSLVGDFYEQYF. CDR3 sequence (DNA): TGTGCCAGCAGTTTAGTGGGAGATTTCTACGAGCAGTACTTC.

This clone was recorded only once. The CDR3: CASSLADRGDTDTQYF. DNA for the CDR3: TGTGCCAGCAGCTTAGCGGACAGGGGAGACACAGATACGCAGTATTTT. The V and J genes are TRBV7-9 and TRBJ2-3, with 9 bases that match TRBD1. This CDR3 spans 16 amino acids. V was clipped by 0 bases and J by 2 bases; unmatched bases: 3. CDR1 is SEHNR and CDR2 is FQNEAQ in the germline V gene (reference sequence).

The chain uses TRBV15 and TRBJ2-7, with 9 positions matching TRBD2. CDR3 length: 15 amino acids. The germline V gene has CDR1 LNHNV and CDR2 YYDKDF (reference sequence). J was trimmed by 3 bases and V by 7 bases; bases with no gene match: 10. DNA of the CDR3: TGTGCCACCAACAGCCGGGGACTAGCCGTCTACGAGCAGTACTTC. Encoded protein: CATNSRGLAVYEQYF. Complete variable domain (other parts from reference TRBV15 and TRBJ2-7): DAMVIQNPRYQVTQFGKPVTLSCSQTLNHNVMYWYQQKSSQAPKLLFHYYDKDFNNEADTPDNFQSRRPNTSFCFLDIRSPGLGDTAMYLCATNSRGLAVYEQYFGPGTRLTVT.

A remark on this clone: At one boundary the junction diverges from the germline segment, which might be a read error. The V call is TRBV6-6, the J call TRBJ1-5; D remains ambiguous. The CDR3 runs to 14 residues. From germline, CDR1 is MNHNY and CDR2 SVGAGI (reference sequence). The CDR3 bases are TGTGCCAGCAGTTACTCCGGTAGCCATCAGCCCCAGCATTTT. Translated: CASSYSGSHQPQHF.

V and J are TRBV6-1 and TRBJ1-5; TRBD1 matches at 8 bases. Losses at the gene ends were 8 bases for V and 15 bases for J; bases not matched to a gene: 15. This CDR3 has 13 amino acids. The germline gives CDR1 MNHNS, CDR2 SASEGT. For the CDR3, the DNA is TGTGCCAGCGCACCACGCAGCGGACAGGGTTGGCATTTT. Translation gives CASAPRSGQGWHF.

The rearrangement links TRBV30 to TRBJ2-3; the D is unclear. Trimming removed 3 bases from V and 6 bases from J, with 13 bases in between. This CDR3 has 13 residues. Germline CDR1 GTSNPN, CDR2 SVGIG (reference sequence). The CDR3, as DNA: TGTGCCTGGAGCCTCCCGTTATTCGATACGCAGTATTTT. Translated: CAWSLPLFDTQYF.

CDR3 in DNA: TGCGCCAGCAGCCAATTCGGGACAACCTACAATGAGCAGTTCTTC. Translated: CASSQFGTTYNEQFF. The chain uses TRBV4-3 and TRBJ2-1; a weak D match, TRBD1 (6 bases). V lost 2 bases, J lost 2 bases, and 10 bases lay in between. There are 15 residues in the CDR3. Germline CDR1 is LGHNA and CDR2 is YSLEER.

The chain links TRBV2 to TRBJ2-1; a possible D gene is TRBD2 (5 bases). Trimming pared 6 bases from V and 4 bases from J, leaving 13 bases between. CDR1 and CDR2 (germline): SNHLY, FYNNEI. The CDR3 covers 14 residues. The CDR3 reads CASRGGSTYNEQFF. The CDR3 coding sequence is TGTGCCAGCAGAGGCGGGTCTACTTACAATGAGCAGTTCTTC.

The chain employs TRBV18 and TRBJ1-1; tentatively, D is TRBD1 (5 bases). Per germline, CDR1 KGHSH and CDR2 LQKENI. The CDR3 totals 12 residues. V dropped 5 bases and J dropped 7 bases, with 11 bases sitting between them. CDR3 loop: CASSTTDFEAFF. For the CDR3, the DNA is TGTGCCAGCTCAACGACAGACTTTGAAGCTTTCTTT.

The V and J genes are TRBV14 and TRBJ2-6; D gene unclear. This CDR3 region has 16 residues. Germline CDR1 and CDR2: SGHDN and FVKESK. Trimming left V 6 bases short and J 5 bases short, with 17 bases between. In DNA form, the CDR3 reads TGTGCCAGCAGTCCAAGCTTGGGGTGGAGGGCCAACGTCCTGACTTTC. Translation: CASSPSLGWRANVLTF. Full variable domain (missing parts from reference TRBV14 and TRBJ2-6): EAGVTQFPSHSVIEKGQTVTLRCDPISGHDNLYWYRRVMGKEIKFLLHFVKESKQDESGMPNNRFLAERTGGTYSTLKVQPAELEDSGVYFCASSPSLGWRANVLTFGAGSRLTVL.

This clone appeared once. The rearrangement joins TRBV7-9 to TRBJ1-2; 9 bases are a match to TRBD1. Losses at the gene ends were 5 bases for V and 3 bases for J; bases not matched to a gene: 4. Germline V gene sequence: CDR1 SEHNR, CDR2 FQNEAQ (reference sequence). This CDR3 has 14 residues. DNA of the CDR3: TGTGCCAGCAGCCATGGGGACAGGGACTATGGCTACACCTTC. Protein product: CASSHGDRDYGYTF.

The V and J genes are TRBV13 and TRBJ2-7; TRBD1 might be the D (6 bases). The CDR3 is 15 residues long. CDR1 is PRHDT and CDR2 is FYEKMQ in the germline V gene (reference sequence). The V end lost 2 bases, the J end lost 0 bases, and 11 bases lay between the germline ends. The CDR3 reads CASSLTGKSSYEQYF. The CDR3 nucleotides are TGTGCCAGCAGCTTAACAGGGAAGAGCTCCTACGAGCAGTACTTC. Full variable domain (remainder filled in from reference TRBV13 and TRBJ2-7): AAGVIQSPRHLIKEKRETATLKCYPIPRHDTVYWYQQGPGQDPQFLISFYEKMQSDKGSIPDRFSAQQFSDYHSELNMSSLELGDSALYFCASSLTGKSSYEQYFGPGTRLTVT.

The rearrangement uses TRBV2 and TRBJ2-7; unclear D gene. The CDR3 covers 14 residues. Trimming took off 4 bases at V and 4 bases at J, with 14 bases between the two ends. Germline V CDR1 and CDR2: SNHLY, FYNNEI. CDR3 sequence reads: CASSGPERNYEQYF. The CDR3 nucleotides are TGTGCCAGCAGTGGTCCTGAAAGGAATTACGAGCAGTACTTC. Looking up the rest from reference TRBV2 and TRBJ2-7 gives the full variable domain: EPEVTQTPSHQVTQMGQEVILRCVPISNHLYFYWYRQILGQKVEFLVSFYNNEISEKSEIFDDQFSVERPDGSNFTLKIRSTKLEDSAMYFCASSGPERNYEQYFGPGTRLTVT.

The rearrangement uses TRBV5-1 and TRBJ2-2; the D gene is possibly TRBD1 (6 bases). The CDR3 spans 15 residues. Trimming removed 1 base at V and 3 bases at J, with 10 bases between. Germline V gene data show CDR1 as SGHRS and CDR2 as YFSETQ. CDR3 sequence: CASSLQQGYTGELFF. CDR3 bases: TGCGCCAGCAGCTTGCAACAGGGTTACACCGGGGAGCTGTTTTTT.

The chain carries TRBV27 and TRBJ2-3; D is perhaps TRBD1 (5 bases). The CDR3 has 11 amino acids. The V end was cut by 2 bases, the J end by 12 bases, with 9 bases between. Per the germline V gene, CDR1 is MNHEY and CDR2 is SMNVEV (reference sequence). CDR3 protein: CASSLQGSQYF. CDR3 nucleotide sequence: TGTGCCAGCAGTTTACAGGGTTCCCAGTATTTT.

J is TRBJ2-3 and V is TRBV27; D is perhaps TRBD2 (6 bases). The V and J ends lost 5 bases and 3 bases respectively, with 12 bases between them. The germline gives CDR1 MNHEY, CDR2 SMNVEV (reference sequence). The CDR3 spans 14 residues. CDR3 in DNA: TGTGCCAGCAGTACTGGACTAAAGACAGATACGCAGTATTTT. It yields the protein CASSTGLKTDTQYF.

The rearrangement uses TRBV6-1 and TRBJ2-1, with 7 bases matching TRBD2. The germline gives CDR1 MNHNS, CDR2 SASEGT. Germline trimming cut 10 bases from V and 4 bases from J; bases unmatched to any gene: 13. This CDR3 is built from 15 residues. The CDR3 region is CATISGLVVYNEQFF. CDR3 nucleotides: TGTGCCACCATATCTGGACTAGTCGTATACAATGAGCAGTTCTTC.

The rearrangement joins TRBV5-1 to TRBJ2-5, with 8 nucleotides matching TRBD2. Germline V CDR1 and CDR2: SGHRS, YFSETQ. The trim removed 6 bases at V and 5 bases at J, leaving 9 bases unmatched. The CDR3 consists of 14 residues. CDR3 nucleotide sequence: TGCGCCAGCAACTCGCGGGAGGTCAGCGAGACCCAGTACTTC. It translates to CASNSREVSETQYF. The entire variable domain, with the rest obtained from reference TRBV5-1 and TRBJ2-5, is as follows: KAGVTQTPRYLIKTRGQQVTLSCSPISGHRSVSWYQQTPGQGLQFLFEYFSETQRNKGNFPGRFSGRQFSNSRSEMNVSTLELGDSALYLCASNSREVSETQYFGPGTRLLVL.

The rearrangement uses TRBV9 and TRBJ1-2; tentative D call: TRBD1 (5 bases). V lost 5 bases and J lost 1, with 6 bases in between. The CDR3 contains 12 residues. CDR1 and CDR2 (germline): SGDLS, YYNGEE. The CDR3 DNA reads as TGTGCCAGCAGGGGGGATAACTATGGCTACACCTTC. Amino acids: CASRGDNYGYTF.

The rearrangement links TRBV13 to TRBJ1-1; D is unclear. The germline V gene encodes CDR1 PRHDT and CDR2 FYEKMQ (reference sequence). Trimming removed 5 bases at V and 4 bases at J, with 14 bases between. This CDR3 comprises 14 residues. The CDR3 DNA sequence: TGTGCCAGCAGCCTTCCTCGGGATGGCACTGAAGCTTTCTTT. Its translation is CASSLPRDGTEAFF. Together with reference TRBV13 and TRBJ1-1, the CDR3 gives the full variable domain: AAGVIQSPRHLIKEKRETATLKCYPIPRHDTVYWYQQGPGQDPQFLISFYEKMQSDKGSIPDRFSAQQFSDYHSELNMSSLELGDSALYFCASSLPRDGTEAFFGQGTRLTVV.

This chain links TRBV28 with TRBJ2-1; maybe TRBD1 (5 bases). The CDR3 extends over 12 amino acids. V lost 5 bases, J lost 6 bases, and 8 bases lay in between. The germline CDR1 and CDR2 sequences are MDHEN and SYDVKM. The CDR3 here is CASSPTVNEQFF. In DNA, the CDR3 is TGTGCCAGCAGTCCGACAGTCAATGAGCAGTTCTTC.

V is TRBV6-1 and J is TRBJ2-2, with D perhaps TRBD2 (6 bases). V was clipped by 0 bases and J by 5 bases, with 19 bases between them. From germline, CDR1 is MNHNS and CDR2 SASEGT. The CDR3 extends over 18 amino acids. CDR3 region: CASSEALHETRYTGELFF. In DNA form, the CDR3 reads TGTGCCAGCAGTGAAGCGCTTCACGAGACTAGGTATACCGGGGAGCTGTTTTTT.

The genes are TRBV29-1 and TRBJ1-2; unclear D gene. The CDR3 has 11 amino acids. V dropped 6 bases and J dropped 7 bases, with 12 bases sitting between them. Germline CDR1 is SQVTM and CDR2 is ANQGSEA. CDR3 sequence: CSVVRVGGYTF. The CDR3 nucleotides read TGCAGCGTCGTACGGGTTGGTGGCTACACCTTC.

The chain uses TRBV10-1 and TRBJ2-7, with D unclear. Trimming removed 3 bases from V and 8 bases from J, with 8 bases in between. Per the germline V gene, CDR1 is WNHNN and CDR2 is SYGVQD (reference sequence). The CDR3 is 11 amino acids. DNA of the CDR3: TGCGCCAGCAGTGATGGTATGCAGCAGTACTTC. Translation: CASSDGMQQYF.

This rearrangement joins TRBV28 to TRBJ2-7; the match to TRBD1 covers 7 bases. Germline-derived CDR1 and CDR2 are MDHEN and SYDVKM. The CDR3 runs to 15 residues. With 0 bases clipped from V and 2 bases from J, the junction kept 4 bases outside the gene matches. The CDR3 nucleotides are TGTGCCAGCAGTTTATGGGGGGACAGCCCCTACGAGCAGTACTTC. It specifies CASSLWGDSPYEQYF. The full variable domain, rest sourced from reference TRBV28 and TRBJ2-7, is DVKVTQSSRYLVKRTGEKVFLECVQDMDHENMFWYRQDPGLGLRLIYFSYDVKMKEKGDIPEGYSVSREKKERFSLILESASTNQTSMYLCASSLWGDSPYEQYFGPGTRLTVT.

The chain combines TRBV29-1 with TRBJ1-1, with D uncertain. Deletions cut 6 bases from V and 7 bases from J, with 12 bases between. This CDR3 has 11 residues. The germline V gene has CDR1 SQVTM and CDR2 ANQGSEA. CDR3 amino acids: CSVEPGNEAFF. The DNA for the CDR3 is TGCAGCGTCGAGCCCGGGAATGAAGCTTTCTTT.

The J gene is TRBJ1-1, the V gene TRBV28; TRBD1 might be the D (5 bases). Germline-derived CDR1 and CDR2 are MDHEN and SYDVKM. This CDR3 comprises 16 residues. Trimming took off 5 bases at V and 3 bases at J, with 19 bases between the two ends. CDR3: CASSTLGQGDDTEAFF. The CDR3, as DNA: TGTGCCAGCAGTACCCTCGGGCAGGGAGACGACACTGAAGCTTTCTTT.

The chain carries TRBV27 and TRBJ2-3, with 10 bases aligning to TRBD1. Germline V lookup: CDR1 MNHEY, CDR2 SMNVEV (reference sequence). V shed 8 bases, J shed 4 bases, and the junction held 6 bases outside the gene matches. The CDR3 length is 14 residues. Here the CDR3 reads CASSRDRGADTQYF. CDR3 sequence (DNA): TGTGCCAGCTCAAGGGACAGGGGAGCAGATACGCAGTATTTT.

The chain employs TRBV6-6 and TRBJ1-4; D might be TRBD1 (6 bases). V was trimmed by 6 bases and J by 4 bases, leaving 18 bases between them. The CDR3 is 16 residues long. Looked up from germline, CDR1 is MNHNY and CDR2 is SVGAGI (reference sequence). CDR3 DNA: TGTGCCAGCAGCCGTACCCAGGGGCTTATTAATGAAAAACTGTTTTTT. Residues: CASSRTQGLINEKLFF.

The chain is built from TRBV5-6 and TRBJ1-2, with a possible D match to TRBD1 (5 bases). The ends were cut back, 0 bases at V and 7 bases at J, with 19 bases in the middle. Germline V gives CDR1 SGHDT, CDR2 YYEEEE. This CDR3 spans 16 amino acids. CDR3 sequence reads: CASSLVGGLGNGGYTF. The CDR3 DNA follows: TGTGCCAGCAGCTTGGTTGGGGGATTGGGAAACGGTGGCTACACCTTC.

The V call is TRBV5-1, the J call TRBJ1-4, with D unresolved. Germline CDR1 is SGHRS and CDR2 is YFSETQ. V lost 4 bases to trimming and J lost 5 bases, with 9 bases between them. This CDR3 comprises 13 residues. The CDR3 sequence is CASSDASNEKLFF. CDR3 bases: TGCGCCAGCAGCGACGCTTCGAATGAAAAACTGTTTTTT.